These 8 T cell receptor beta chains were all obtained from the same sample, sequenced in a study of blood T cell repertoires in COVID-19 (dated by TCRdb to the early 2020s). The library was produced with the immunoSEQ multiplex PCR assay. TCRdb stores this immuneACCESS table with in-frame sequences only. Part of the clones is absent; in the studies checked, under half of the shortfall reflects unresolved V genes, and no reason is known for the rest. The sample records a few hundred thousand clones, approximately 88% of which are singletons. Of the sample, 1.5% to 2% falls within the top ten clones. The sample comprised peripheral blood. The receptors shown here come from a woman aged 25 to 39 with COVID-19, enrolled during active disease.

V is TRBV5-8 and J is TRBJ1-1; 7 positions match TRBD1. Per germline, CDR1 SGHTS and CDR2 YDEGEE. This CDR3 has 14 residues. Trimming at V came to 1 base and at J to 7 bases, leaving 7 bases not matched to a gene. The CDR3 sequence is CASSLHRGTLEAFF. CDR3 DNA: TGTGCCAGCAGCTTGCACAGGGGTACCCTTGAAGCTTTCTTT. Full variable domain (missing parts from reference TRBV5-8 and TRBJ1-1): EAGVTQSPTHLIKTRGQQATLRCSPISGHTSVYWYQQALGLGLQFLLWYDEGEERNRGNFPPRFSGRQFPNYSSELNVNALELEDSALYLCASSLHRGTLEAFFGQGTRLTVV.

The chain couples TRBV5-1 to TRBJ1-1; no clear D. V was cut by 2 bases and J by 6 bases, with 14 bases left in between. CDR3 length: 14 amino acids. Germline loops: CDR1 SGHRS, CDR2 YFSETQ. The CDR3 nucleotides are TGCGCCAGCAGCTTTTCGACCCGGAGCCCTGAAGCTTTCTTT. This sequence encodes CASSFSTRSPEAFF.

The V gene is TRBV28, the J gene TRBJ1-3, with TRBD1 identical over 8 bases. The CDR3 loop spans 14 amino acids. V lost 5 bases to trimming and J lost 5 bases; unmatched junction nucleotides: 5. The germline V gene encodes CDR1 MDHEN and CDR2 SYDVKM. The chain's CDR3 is CASSPGQARNTIYF. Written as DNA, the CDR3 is TGTGCCAGCAGTCCGGGACAGGCCAGAAACACCATATATTTT. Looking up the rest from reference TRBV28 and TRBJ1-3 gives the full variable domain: DVKVTQSSRYLVKRTGEKVFLECVQDMDHENMFWYRQDPGLGLRLIYFSYDVKMKEKGDIPEGYSVSREKKERFSLILESASTNQTSMYLCASSPGQARNTIYFGEGSWLTVV.

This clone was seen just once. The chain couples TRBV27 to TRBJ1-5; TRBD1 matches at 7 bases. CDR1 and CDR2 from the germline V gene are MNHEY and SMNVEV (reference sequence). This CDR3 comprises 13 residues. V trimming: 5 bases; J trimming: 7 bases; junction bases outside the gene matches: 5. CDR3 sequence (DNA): TGTGCCAGCAGTATCAGGGGGGAGCAGCCCCAGCATTTT. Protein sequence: CASSIRGEQPQHF.

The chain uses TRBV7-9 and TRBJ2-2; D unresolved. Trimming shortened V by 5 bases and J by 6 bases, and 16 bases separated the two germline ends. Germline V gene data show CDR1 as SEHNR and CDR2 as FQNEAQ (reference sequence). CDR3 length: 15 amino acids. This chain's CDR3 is CASSASTSRAGELFF. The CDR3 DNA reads TGTGCCAGCAGCGCATCGACCAGCCGGGCCGGGGAGCTGTTTTTT. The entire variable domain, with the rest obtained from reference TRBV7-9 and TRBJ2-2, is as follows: DTGVSQNPRHKITKRGQNVTFRCDPISEHNRLYWYRQTLGQGPEFLTYFQNEAQLEKSRLLSDRFSAERPKGSFSTLEIQRTEQGDSAMYLCASSASTSRAGELFFGEGSRLTVL.

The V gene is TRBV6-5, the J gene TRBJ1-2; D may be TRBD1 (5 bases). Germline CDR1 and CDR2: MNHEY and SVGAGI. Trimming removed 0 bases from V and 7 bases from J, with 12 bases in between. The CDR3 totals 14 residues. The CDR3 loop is CASSYSWAGIGYTF. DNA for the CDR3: TGTGCCAGCAGTTACTCTTGGGCAGGGATTGGCTACACCTTC.

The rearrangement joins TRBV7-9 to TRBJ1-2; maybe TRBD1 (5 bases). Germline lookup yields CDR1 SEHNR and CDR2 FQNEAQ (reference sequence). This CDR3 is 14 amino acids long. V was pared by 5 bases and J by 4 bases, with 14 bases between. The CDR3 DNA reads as TGTGCCAGCAGCACCCCCCCAGGGCTCTATGGCTACACCTTC. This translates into CASSTPPGLYGYTF.

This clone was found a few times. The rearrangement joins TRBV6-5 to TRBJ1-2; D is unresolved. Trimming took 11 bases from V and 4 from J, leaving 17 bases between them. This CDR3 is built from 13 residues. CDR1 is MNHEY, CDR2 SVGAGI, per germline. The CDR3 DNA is TGTGCCGGAACTAAAGCCGGAGGCTATGGCTACACCTTC. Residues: CAGTKAGGYGYTF.